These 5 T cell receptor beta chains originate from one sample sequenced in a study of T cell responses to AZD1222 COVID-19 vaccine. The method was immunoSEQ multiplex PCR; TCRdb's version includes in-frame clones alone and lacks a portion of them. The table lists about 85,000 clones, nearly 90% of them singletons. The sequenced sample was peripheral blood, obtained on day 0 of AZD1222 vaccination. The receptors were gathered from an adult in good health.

Here the CDR3 DNA reads TGTGCCAGCAGCGCGATACAGGGGGCGAACCCCTACGAGCAGTACTTC. Its translation is CASSAIQGANPYEQYF. V gene TRBV5-7 combines with J gene TRBJ2-7; 9 bases agree with TRBD1. TRBV5-7 is identified as an open reading frame with a role that is uncertain. The CDR3 has 16 amino acids. Trimming took 4 bases from V and 2 from J; bases not matched to a gene: 10.

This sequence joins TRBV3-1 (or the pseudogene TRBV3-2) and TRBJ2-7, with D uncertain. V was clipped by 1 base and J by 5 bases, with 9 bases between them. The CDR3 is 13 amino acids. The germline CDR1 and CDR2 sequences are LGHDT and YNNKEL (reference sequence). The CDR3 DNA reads TGTGCCAGCAGCCAAGCTGGCCGGGACGAGCAGTACTTC. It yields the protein CASSQAGRDEQYF.

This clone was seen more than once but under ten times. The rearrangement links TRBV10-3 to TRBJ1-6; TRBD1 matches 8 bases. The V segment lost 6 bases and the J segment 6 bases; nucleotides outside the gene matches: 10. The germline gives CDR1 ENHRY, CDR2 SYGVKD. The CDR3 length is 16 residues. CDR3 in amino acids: CAIRDREYLPNSPLHF. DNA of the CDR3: TGTGCCATCAGGGACAGGGAGTATCTGCCTAATTCACCCCTCCACTTT.

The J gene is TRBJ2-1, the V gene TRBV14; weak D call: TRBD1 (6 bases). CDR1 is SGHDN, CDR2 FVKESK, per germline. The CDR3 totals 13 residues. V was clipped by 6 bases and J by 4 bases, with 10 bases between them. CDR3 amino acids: CASSYREYNEQFF. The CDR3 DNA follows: TGTGCCAGCAGTTACAGGGAATACAATGAGCAGTTCTTC. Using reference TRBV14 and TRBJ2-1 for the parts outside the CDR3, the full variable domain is EAGVTQFPSHSVIEKGQTVTLRCDPISGHDNLYWYRRVMGKEIKFLLHFVKESKQDESGMPNNRFLAERTGGTYSTLKVQPAELEDSGVYFCASSYREYNEQFFGPGTRLTVL.

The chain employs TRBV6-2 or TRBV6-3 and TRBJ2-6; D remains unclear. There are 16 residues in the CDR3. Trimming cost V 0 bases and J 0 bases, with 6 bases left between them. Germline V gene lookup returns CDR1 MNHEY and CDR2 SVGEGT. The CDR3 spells CASSYSTSSGANVLTF. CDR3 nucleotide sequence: TGTGCCAGCAGTTACTCTACGAGCTCTGGGGCCAACGTCCTGACTTTC.